This TCR beta chain was captured by sequencing in a study of technical replicates of blood from a few donors. The V and J ends lost 1 base and 4 bases, in that order; junction bases with no gene match: 7. This CDR3 has 17 residues. Germline lookup yields CDR1 LGHNA and CDR2 YNFKEQ. Profiling relied on immunoSEQ multiplex PCR, and the TCRdb table lists in-frame clones only, not all of them. The sample holds tens of thousands of clones; roughly 98% are singletons and the top ten take about 0.16%. Sample: T cells isolated from PBMCs. This TCR was recovered from a human donor in good health. The rearrangement uses TRBV4-2 and TRBJ2-2; TRBD2 agrees at 9 bases. The CDR3 nucleotides read TGTGCCAGCAGCCAAGTATTAGCGGGAGAATTCACCGGGGAGCTGTTTTTT. This translates into CASSQVLAGEFTGELFF.